This T cell receptor (beta chain) stems from a study of T cell responses to AZD1222 COVID-19 vaccine. Across the study: Second-dose groups at about 4 or about 12 weeks were pooled.

V lost 5 bases and J lost 1, with 9 bases in between. Germline CDR1 LNHDA, CDR2 SQIVND (reference sequence). This CDR3 comprises 13 residues. Sequencing used immunoSEQ multiplex PCR; TCRdb keeps in-frame clones, though not all of them. This table holds roughly 150,000 clones, approximately 90% found once. Broader study findings: Increases in Spike-specific TCR breadth and depth were seen after two AZD1222 doses. AZD1222 recipients seropositive at baseline numbered only 5 to 7.

There are many counts of this clone. Its specificity is not known. This specimen includes other DNA sequences encoding the same CDR3. The material was peripheral blood, obtained on day 0 of AZD1222 vaccination. The chain is built from TRBV19 and TRBJ2-7; the D is unclear. This TCR derives from an adult in good health. CDR3 loop: CASSSQRSYEQYF. The CDR3 DNA is TGTGCCAGTAGTTCCCAGAGATCCTACGAGCAGTACTTC.